The 7 T cell receptor beta chains below were found in one sample sequenced in a study of T cells in Graves' hyperthyroidism and ophthalmopathy. Researchers amplified the TCR beta CDR3 regions from RNA transcripts. The HTBI primer set served for first-round RT-PCR of the TCR CDR3. TCRdb reprocessed the multiplex PCR reads with MiXCR, giving one entry per CDR3 protein. The data contain nearly 600,000 distinct CDR3 sequences, 11% to 15% of them singletons. Sequencing was performed on blood. The receptors come from a woman in her thirties with Graves' hyperthyroidism that later progressed to Graves' ophthalmopathy.

The sample holds many counts of this clonotype. This chain connects TRBV7-2 to TRBJ1-5; no clear D gene. The CDR3 is 13 amino acids. Germline loops: CDR1 SGHTA, CDR2 FQGNSA. V was trimmed by 3 bases and J by 9 bases, leaving 12 bases between them. The DNA for the CDR3 is TGTGCCAGCAGCTTGCCGGCGAATGGGCCCCAGCATTTT. Its translation is CASSLPANGPQHF.

This clonotype has ten or more counts. This rearrangement joins TRBV2 to TRBJ2-1; D gene uncertain. CDR3 length: 12 amino acids. The V and J ends lost 4 bases and 5 bases respectively, with 6 bases between them. Germline CDR1 SNHLY, CDR2 FYNNEI. The CDR3 DNA is TGTGCCAGCAGTGGAGAGAACAATGAGCAGTTCTTC. It encodes CASSGENNEQFF.

The V call is TRBV5-1, the J call TRBJ2-2; 8 nucleotides line up with TRBD1. Germline loops: CDR1 SGHRS, CDR2 YFSETQ. The V and J ends lost 4 bases and 6 bases, in that order; junction bases with no gene match: 14. The CDR3 consists of 17 residues. The CDR3 here is CASSPGQGLVSAGELFF. In nucleotides, the CDR3 is TGCGCCAGCAGCCCCGGACAGGGTCTGGTGAGCGCCGGGGAGCTGTTTTTT.

The table lists this clonotype with many counts. The rearrangement joins TRBV2 to TRBJ1-1; D ambiguous. The CDR3 totals 14 residues. Germline V lookup: CDR1 SNHLY, CDR2 FYNNEI. Trimming removed 3 bases from V and 0 bases from J, with 8 bases in between. The CDR3 DNA reads TGTGCCAGCAGTGAGTACTTTCTGAACACTGAAGCTTTCTTT. It specifies CASSEYFLNTEAFF.

This clonotype has a count of ten or more. V is TRBV20-1 and J is TRBJ2-7; TRBD1 matches at 9 bases. V lost 0 bases, J lost 8 bases, and 11 bases stayed unmatched. CDR1 and CDR2 from the germline V gene are DFQATT and SNEGSKA (reference sequence). The CDR3 loop spans 15 amino acids. This chain's CDR3 is CSARDVGTGREKQYF. For the CDR3, the DNA is TGCAGTGCTAGAGATGTCGGGACAGGGAGGGAAAAGCAGTACTTC.

The chain carries TRBV20-1 and TRBJ2-1; 11 bases agree with TRBD2. V lost 7 bases to trimming and J lost 4 bases; unmatched junction nucleotides: 6. CDR3 length equals 14 residues. Germline V gene data show CDR1 as DFQATT and CDR2 as SNEGSKA (reference sequence). In nucleotides, the CDR3 is TGCAGTGTACAAGGGACTAGCGGATACAATGAGCAGTTCTTC. Translated: CSVQGTSGYNEQFF.

This clonotype has a count of ten or more. This sequence joins TRBV12-3 or TRBV12-4 and TRBJ2-5; 8 bases agree with TRBD1. The CDR3 totals 13 residues. V was clipped by 5 bases and J by 5 bases; unmatched bases: 4. CDR3 in amino acids: CASSRQGAETQYF. The CDR3 DNA reads TGTGCCAGCAGTAGGCAGGGGGCTGAGACCCAGTACTTC.